This TCR beta chain was captured in a study of breast tumors, draining lymph nodes, adjacent tissues. Germline values: CDR1 SGHVS, CDR2 FQNEAQ. This CDR3 contains 22 residues. The J segment lost 2 bases and the V segment lost 0 bases, leaving 18 bases of the junction unmatched. The study, taken as a whole, reports: Compared with basal-like, luminal-like tumors shared significantly more repertoire with nontumor tissue. Data fit most tumor T cells coming from lymph node, expanding in tumor.

TCRdb called the multiplex PCR reads again in MiXCR, with one record for every CDR3 protein. The repertoire has nearly 200,000 distinct CDR3 sequences, around 33% of them found once; the top ten carry roughly 4.3%. As for this clonotype: Antigen: not known.

Breast cancer patients provided tissue from their axillary draining lymph nodes. This TCR was sampled from a female donor with breast cancer. Some clones in this sample may be carry-over from other donors' samples. The V call is TRBV7-8, the J call TRBJ2-6; 8 bases fit TRBD2. What was sequenced was axillary lymph node tissue. The CDR3 loop reads CASSLAGGASVAGWPGANVLTF. The CDR3 bases are TGTGCCAGCAGCTTAGCGGGGGGGGCTAGTGTAGCGGGGTGGCCTGGGGCCAACGTCCTGACTTTC.